These 5 T cell receptor beta chains were all obtained from the same sample, sequenced in a study of CD8+CD57+ T cells in acquired aplastic anemia. The template used for profiling TCR beta VDJ and CDR3 was genomic DNA. TCRdb reanalysed the reads using MiXCR and keeps one entry per CDR3 protein. The sample shows approximately 190,000 distinct CDR3 sequences, roughly half of them seen only once. For sequencing, patients were chosen who had shown expansion of CD8+CD57+ cells by flow cytometry. The sample comprised sorted CD4+, CD8+, or CD8+CD57+ T cells (not recorded which) from PBMCs. These receptor sequences come from a human donor with aplastic anemia.

As concerns this clonotype: A read error may be the cause here, since a much bigger clone is one base away. Because the CDR3's place on the DNA is in doubt, the DNA is left out and the CDR3 is given as listed by TCRdb. The chain combines TRBV12-3 or TRBV12-4 with TRBJ2-7; the table's D call TRBD1 went unverified against the DNA. The CDR3 numbers 16 amino acids, ends counted. The CDR3 sequence: CASSFTFGQGSYEQCF.

This clonotype was counted once. The rearrangement links TRBV29-1 to TRBJ2-2, with 7 bases matching TRBD2. The CDR3 covers 15 residues. Germline values: CDR1 SQVTM, CDR2 ANQGSEA. J was trimmed by 0 bases and V by 6 bases; bases with no gene match: 7. The DNA of the CDR3 is TGCAGCGTCCAACGGGGGGACGCGAACACCGGGGAGCTGTTTTTT. Its translation: CSVQRGDANTGELFF.

This chain links TRBV2 with TRBJ1-5; D not resolved. CDR1 SNHLY and CDR2 FYNNEI come from the germline V gene. V was clipped by 2 bases and J by 0 bases, with 5 bases between them. This CDR3 spans 14 amino acids. The CDR3 region is CASSEHVSNQPQHF. CDR3 nucleotides: TGTGCCAGCAGTGAACACGTTAGCAATCAGCCCCAGCATTTT.

This clonotype was detected many times. The V gene is TRBV6-5, the J gene TRBJ2-7, with D possibly being TRBD2 (6 bases). V was clipped by 4 bases and J by 6 bases, with 16 bases between them. The CDR3 has 14 residues. The germline gives CDR1 MNHEY, CDR2 SVGAGI. The CDR3 protein is CASSSSRRRGEQYF. In DNA, the CDR3 is TGTGCCAGCAGTTCAAGCAGGCGGCGGGGCGAGCAGTACTTC.

This chain connects TRBV5-1 to TRBJ2-3, with 9 nucleotides matching TRBD2. The CDR3 runs 13 residues. Per germline, CDR1 SGHRS and CDR2 YFSETQ. V lost 5 bases and J lost 2; bases outside the gene matches: 0. CDR3 loop: CASRGLATDTQYF. Here the CDR3 DNA reads TGCGCCAGCAGGGGACTAGCCACAGATACGCAGTATTTT.